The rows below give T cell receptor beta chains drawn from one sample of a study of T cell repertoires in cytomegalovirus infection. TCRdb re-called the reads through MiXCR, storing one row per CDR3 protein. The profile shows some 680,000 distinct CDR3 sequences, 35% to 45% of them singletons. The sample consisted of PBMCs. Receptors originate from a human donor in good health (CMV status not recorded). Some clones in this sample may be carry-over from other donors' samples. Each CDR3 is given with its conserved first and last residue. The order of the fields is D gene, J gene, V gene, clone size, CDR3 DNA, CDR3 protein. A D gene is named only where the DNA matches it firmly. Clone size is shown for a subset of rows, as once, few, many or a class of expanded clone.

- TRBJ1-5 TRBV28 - TGTGCCAGCAGTTCCGGTACTAATCAGCCCCAGCATTTT CASSSGTNQPQHF
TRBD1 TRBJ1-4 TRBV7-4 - TGTGCCAGCAGCTTCGGACAGGGTATTGAAAAACTGTTTTTT CASSFGQGIEKLFF
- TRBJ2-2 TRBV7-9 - TGTGCCAGCAGCACCAGGCTACAGCTTGTGAACACCGGGGAGCTGTTTTTT CASSTRLQLVNTGELFF
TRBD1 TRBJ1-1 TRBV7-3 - TGTGCCAGCAGCTTAATACAGGGGAGAGCTTTCTTT CASSLIQGRAFF
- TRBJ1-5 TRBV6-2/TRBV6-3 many TGTGCCAGCAGTTTGGAAGGAAGTGCCCCTGGCCCCCAGCATTTT CASSLEGSAPGPQHF
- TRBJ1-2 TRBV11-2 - TGTGCCAGAAGCTTTATTGGTAGTCATGTCTACACCTTC CARSFIGSHVYTF
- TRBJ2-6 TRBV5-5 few TGTGCCAGCAGCTTGGAGACAGGCGTCTCTGGGGCCAACGTCCTGACTTTC CASSLETGVSGANVLTF
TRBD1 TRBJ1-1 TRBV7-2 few TGTGCCAGCAGCTCCAGAGGAGGGACCAGGGGGAGAAGAGGAGAAGCTTTCTTT CASSSRGGTRGRRGEAFF
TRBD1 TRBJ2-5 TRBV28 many TGTGCCAGCAGTTCCGGACAGGGACGCGAGACCCAGTACTTC CASSSGQGRETQYF
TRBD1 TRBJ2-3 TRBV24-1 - TGTGCCACCAGTCCTCTCGACAGGGGGACAGATACGCAGTATTTT CATSPLDRGTDTQYF
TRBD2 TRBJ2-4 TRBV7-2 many TGTGCCAGCAGCCCGGATCGGACTAGCGGGACTGCGGCCAAAAACATTCAGTACTTC CASSPDRTSGTAAKNIQYF
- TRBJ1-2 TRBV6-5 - TGTGCCAGCAGTTACTCGACGGGGGGGGGGGGCTACACCTTC CASSYSTGGGGYTF
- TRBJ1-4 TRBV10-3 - TGTGCCATCAAACAGGTCGCCAATGAAAAACTGTTTTTT CAIKQVANEKLFF